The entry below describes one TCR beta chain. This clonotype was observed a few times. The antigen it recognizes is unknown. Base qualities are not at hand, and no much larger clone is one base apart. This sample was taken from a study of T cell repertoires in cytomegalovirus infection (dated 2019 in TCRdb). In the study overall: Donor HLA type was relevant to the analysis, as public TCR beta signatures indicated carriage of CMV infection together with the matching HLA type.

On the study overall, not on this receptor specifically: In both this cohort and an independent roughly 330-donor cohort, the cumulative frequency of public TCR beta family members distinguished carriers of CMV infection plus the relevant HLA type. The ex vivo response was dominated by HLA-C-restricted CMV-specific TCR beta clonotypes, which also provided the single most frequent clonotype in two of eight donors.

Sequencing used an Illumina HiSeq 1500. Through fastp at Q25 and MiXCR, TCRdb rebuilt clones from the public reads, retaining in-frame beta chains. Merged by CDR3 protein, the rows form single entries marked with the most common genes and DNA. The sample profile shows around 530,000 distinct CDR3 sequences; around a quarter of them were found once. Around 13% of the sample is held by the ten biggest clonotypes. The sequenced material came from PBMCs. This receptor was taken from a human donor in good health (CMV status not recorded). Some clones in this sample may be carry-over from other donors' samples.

The DNA reads as follows: TGTGCCAGCAGCCGTACTAGCGGGAGGGGGTACGAGCAGTACTTC. It translates as CASSRTSGRGYEQYF. The chain uses TRBV12-3 or TRBV12-4 and TRBJ2-7, and TRBD2 aligns with 13 junction nucleotides. The CDR3 starts with the cysteine, ends with the phenylalanine, and has 15 residues. Only the CDR3 DNA stays, 45 bases, in frame from base 1. For this chain, trimming is 6 bases at the V end and 4 bases at the J end, and the number of junction bases without a gene match is 6.